This TCR beta chain was documented in a study of molecular identifiers for immune sequencing clone quantification. TCRdb reprocessed the PCR reads via MiXCR and lists one record per CDR3 protein. Of about 630,000 distinct CDR3 sequences in the sample, about 25% were seen once. J gave up 0 bases and V 3 bases, and 17 bases lay outside the gene matches. CDR1 and CDR2 (germline): SGDLS, YYNGEE. The CDR3 contains 22 residues. This clonotype occurred a few times. The source is a human donor in good health. Some libraries in this study had Jurkat cell RNA spiked in. The sequenced sample consisted of naive CD8+ T cells from blood, with Jurkat cell RNA spiked in. The subset: FACS-sorted CD8+CD4-CCR7+CD45RA+ naive T cells. The gene calls are TRBV9 and TRBJ2-3, with 15 bases matching TRBD2. CDR3 coding DNA: TGTGCCAGCAGCGGGGGCAAGTGGATGGGACTAGCGGGGGGAAAGAGCACAGATACGCAGTATTTT. Encoded protein: CASSGGKWMGLAGGKSTDTQYF.